This T cell receptor (beta chain) was sequenced during a study of shared clonotypes between healthy human individuals. Study outcomes and limitations: Non-shared clonotypes were found to have lower generation probabilities than the clonotypes that were shared by all four of the sorted-subset donors. Naive CD4 clonotypes overlapped across a handful of donors at roughly 5%.

The authors distributed each subset's genomic DNA evenly over several immunoSEQ plates. Sequencing used immunoSEQ multiplex PCR; TCRdb keeps in-frame clones, though not all of them. The sample records 70,000 to 95,000 clones, 62% being singletons. The CDR3 contains 15 residues. The germline V gene encodes CDR1 MGHRA and CDR2 YSYEKL. Unmatched junction bases numbered 7, after V lost 6 bases and J lost 0 bases. As to this clone: Its cognate antigen is unknown.

The sequencing input was memory CD8+ T cells sorted from blood. Subset in this sample: CD45RO+ cells pooled with CCR7-negative TemRA cells. The rearrangement links TRBV4-1 to TRBJ2-7, with 8 bases identical to TRBD2. This TCR was recovered from a man aged 30-40 years in good health. This CDR3 is CASSPTGTSSYEQYF. The CDR3 DNA is TGCGCCAGCAGTCCTACCGGGACTAGCTCCTACGAGCAGTACTTC.